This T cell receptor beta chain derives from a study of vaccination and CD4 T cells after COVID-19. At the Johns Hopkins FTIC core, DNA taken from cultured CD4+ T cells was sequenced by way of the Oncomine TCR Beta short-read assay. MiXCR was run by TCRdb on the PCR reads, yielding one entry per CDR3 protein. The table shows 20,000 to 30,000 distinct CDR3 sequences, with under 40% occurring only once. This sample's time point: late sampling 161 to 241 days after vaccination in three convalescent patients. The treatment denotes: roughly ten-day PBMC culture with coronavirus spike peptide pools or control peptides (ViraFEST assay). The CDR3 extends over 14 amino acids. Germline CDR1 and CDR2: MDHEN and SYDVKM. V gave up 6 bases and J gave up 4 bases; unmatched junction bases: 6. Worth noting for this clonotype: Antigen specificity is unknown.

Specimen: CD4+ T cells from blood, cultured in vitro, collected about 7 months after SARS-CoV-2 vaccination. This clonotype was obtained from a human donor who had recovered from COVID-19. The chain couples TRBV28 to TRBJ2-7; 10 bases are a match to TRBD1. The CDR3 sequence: CASSGTGAGYEQYF. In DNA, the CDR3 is TGTGCCAGCAGCGGGACAGGGGCGGGTTACGAGCAGTACTTC.